This TCR beta chain was found in a study of cytomegalovirus exposure and HLA in healthy donors. The CDR3 covers 15 residues. Germline V gene sequence: CDR1 SGHRS, CDR2 YFSETQ. V lost 2 bases to trimming and J lost 6 bases; unmatched junction nucleotides: 5. A remark on this clone: The antigen is undetermined. Other nucleotide sequences from this sample produce the same CDR3.

An approximately 130-subject validation cohort, separate from the approximately 720-subject first cohort, supplied the donors. The study, taken as a whole, reports: For most TCR sequences rarity was the rule, although some public TCRs occurred in many donors.

Generated by immunoSEQ multiplex PCR, the TCRdb table keeps only in-frame clones and is missing some. The sample includes about 47,000 clones, 80% to 95% of them seen just once. Sequencing used PBMCs. The sequence derives from a man younger than 30 in good health and CMV-seronegative. V and J are TRBV5-1 and TRBJ1-4; 9 bases are a match to TRBD1. CDR3 protein: CASSLSGTGYEKLFF. The CDR3 region has the DNA TGCGCCAGCAGCTTAAGTGGGACAGGGTATGAAAAACTGTTTTTT.